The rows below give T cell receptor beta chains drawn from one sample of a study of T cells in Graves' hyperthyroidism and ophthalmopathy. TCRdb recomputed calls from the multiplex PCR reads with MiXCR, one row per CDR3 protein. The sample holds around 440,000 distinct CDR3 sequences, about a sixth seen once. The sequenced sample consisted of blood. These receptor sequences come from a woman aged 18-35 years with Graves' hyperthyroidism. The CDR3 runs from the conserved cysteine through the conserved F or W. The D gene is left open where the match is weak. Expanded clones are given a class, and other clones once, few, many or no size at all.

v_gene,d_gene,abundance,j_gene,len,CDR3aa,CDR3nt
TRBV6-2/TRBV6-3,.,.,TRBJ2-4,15,CASIASGLAKNIQYF,TGTGCCAGCATTGCCAGCGGACTAGCCAAAAACATTCAGTACTTC
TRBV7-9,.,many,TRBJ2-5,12,CASSALKETQYF,TGTGCCAGCAGCGCCCTGAAAGAGACCCAGTACTTC
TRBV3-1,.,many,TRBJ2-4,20,CASSQDLPTLNRVAKNIQYF,TGTGCCAGCAGCCAAGATTTACCCACTCTAAATAGAGTAGCCAAAAACATTCAGTACTTC
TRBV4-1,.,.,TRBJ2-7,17,CASSQTIGVTYSYEQYF,TGCGCCAGCAGCCAGACAATCGGGGTAACCTACTCCTACGAGCAGTACTTC
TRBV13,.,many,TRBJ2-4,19,CASSSHQLQGMGPQNIQYF,TGTGCCAGCAGCTCCCACCAATTACAGGGAATGGGTCCCCAAAACATTCAGTACTTC
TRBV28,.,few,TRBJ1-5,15,CAGSRSDGINQPQHF,TGTGCCGGCAGCCGATCGGACGGAATAAATCAGCCCCAGCATTTT
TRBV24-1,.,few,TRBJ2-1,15,CATSDRDYQGNEQFF,TGTGCCACCAGTGACCGGGACTACCAGGGGAATGAGCAGTTCTTC
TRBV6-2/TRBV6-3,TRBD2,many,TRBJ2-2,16,CASRLSGGLNTGELFF,TGTGCCAGCAGACTTAGCGGGGGGCTTAACACCGGGGAGCTGTTTTTT
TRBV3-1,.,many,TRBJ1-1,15,CASSQTRALKTEAFF,TGTGCCAGCAGCCAGACACGGGCCCTTAAAACTGAAGCTTTCTTT
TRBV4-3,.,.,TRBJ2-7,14,CASSQEGEGREQYF,TGCGCCAGCAGCCAAGAGGGGGAAGGTAGAGAGCAGTACTTC
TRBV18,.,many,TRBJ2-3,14,CASSSSASGDTQYF,TGTGCCAGCTCTTCGTCGGCGAGTGGAGATACGCAGTATTTT
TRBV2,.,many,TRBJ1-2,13,CASSEEAIYGYTF,TGTGCCAGCAGTGAAGAGGCCATCTATGGCTACACCTTC
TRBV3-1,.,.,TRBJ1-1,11,CASSQGAGDFF,TGTGCCAGCAGCCAAGGGGCAGGGGATTTCTTT
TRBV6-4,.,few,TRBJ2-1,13,CASSDQDNNEQFF,TGTGCCAGCAGTGACCAGGACAACAATGAGCAGTTCTTC
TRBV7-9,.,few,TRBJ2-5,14,CASSTRGENGTQYF,TGTGCCAGCAGCACGCGTGGGGAAAACGGGACCCAGTACTTC
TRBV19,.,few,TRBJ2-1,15,CASSLDRGTYNEQFF,TGTGCCAGTAGCCTCGATCGGGGGACCTACAATGAGCAGTTCTTC
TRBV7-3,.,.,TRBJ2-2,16,CASSPGHSTNTGELFF,TGTGCCAGCAGCCCGGGACATTCGACTAACACCGGGGAGCTGTTTTTT
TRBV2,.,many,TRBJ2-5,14,CASSDGDIQETQYF,TGTGCCAGCAGTGACGGGGACATCCAAGAGACCCAGTACTTC
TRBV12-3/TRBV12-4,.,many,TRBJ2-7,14,CASSRGTDGREQYF,TGTGCCAGCAGTCGCGGGACGGACGGTAGAGAGCAGTACTTC
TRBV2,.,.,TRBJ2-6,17,CATDEFDTSSGANVLTF,TGTGCCACCGACGAATTCGACACTAGCTCTGGGGCCAACGTCCTGACTTTC
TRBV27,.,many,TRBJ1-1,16,CASSTIKLQENTEAFF,TGTGCCAGCAGTACGATCAAACTACAAGAGAACACTGAAGCTTTCTTT
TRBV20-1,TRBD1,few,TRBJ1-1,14,CSARDLRTGAEAFF,TGCAGTGCTAGAGACCTGAGGACAGGGGCGGAAGCTTTCTTT
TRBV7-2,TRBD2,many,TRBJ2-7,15,CASSLAGGGAYEQYF,TGTGCCAGCAGCTTAGCGGGGGGGGGGGCCTACGAGCAGTACTTC
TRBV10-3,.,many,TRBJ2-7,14,CAISESLGAYEQYF,TGTGCCATCAGTGAGTCCCTCGGAGCCTACGAGCAGTACTTC
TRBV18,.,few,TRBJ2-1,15,CASSPGILLDNEQFF,TGTGCCAGCTCACCCGGGATTTTATTGGACAATGAGCAGTTCTTC
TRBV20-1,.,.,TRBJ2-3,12,CSVARSTDTQYF,TGCAGTGTAGCCAGGAGCACAGATACGCAGTATTTT
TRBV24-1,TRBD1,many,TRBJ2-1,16,CATSDPQGDAYNEQFF,TGTGCCACCAGTGATCCACAGGGGGACGCCTACAATGAGCAGTTCTTC
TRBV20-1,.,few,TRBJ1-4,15,CSARDLGARGEKLFF,TGCAGTGCTAGAGATCTGGGGGCAAGGGGGGAAAAACTGTTTTTT
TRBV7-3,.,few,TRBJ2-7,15,CASRFSGIVGHEQYF,TGTGCCAGCAGGTTTTCCGGGATCGTAGGGCACGAGCAGTACTTC
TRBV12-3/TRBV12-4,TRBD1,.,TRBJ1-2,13,CASSWTGLYGYTF,TGTGCCAGCAGTTGGACAGGGTTGTACGGCTACACCTTC
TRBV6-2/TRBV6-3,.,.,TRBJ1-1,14,CASSIAGSWAEAFF,TGTGCCAGCAGCATCGCGGGGAGTTGGGCTGAAGCTTTCTTT
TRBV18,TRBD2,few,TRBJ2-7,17,CASSPPKTSGSMYEQYF,TGTGCCAGCTCACCACCGAAGACTAGCGGGAGTATGTACGAGCAGTACTTC
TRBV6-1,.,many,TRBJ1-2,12,CASRKGSAGYTF,TGTGCCAGCAGAAAGGGGAGTGCTGGCTACACCTTC
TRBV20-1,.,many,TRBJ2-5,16,CSARDSGDLPRETQYF,TGCAGTGCTAGAGATTCGGGAGACTTACCCCGGGAGACCCAGTACTTC